This is a list of T cell receptor beta chains from one sample in a study of regulatory T cells in long-lasting Graves disease. TCRdb reprocessed the multiplex PCR reads with MiXCR, giving one entry per CDR3 protein. The repertoire includes 400,000 to 500,000 distinct CDR3 sequences, around 15% of them detected once, and less than 30% sits in the top ten. These sequences were also reported in another study, on T cells in Graves' hyperthyroidism and ophthalmopathy.

Source: peripheral blood mononuclear cells (PBMCs), taken at new diagnosis, from a patient treated with antithyroid drugs. Receptor source: a woman between 18 and 29 years old with Graves disease. CDR3s include the opening cysteine and the closing phenylalanine or tryptophan. Each record gives: V gene, D gene, J gene, clone size, CDR3 DNA, CDR3 protein. A D gene is named only where the DNA matches it firmly. Expanded clones get a size class; other rows say once, few or many, or leave the size out.

>TRBV28|TRBD2|TRBJ2-5|many
TGTGCCAGCAGCTTAGCGGGAGAGGGGGAGACCCAGTACTTC
CASSLAGEGETQYF
>TRBV28|TRBD2|TRBJ2-1|many
TGTGCCAGCAGTCTCGGACTAGTCAATGAGCAGTTCTTC
CASSLGLVNEQFF
>TRBV28|TRBD2|TRBJ2-7|many
TGTGCCAGCAGCAAAAGCGGGACGGCTACCTACGAGCAGTACTTC
CASSKSGTATYEQYF
>TRBV3-1|TRBD2|TRBJ2-1|many
TGTGCCAGCAGCCAAACCGGGACTAGCCTTAGCTCCTACAATGAGCAGTTCTTC
CASSQTGTSLSSYNEQFF
>TRBV4-1|TRBD2|TRBJ2-2|.
TGCGCCAGCAGCCAACCTAGACTAGCGGGAGCTCCCGGGGAGCTGTTTTTT
CASSQPRLAGAPGELFF
>TRBV6-2/TRBV6-3|.|TRBJ2-7|.
TGTGCCAGCAGCCAGGCGACAGGATCCCACGAGCAGTACTTC
CASSQATGSHEQYF
>TRBV28|.|TRBJ2-1|many
TGTGCCAGCACCAACCCGAGGGAGCAGTTCTTC
CASTNPREQFF
>TRBV11-2|TRBD2|TRBJ2-2|many
TGTGCCAGCAGCTCCCCCGGGGGGATCACCGGGGAGCTGTTTTTT
CASSSPGGITGELFF
>TRBV28|.|TRBJ1-2|many
TGTGCCAGCAGCCCGCAGGGAGGCGGTGGCTACACCTTC
CASSPQGGGGYTF
>TRBV11-2|.|TRBJ2-3|few
TGTGCCAGCAGCCGACGACTCTTCACAGATACGCAGTATTTT
CASSRRLFTDTQYF
>TRBV11-2|.|TRBJ2-5|many
TGTGCCAGCAGCTTAGGTGTGACGCAAGAGACCCAGTACTTC
CASSLGVTQETQYF
>TRBV28|.|TRBJ2-1|many
TGTGCCAGCAGCTCCCACAATGAGCAGTTCTTC
CASSSHNEQFF
>TRBV7-2|.|TRBJ2-3|many
TGTGCCAGCAGCATGCAGGGGAGGGGCACAGATACGCAGTATTTT
CASSMQGRGTDTQYF
>TRBV14|.|TRBJ2-2|few
TGTGCCAGCAGCCAAGTCACGAACACCGGGGAGCTGTTTTTT
CASSQVTNTGELFF